This is a list of T cell receptor beta chains from one sample in a study of OX40 agonist ivuxolimab in advanced cancers. Sequencing used immunoSEQ multiplex PCR; TCRdb keeps in-frame clones, though not all of them. The sample lists about 93,000 clones, 94% seen once, with approximately 2.4% in the top ten. The sequencing used CD4+ or CD8+ T cells sorted from blood, collected in a trial of the OX40 agonist ivuxolimab. Every receptor here comes from an adult with an advanced solid tumor such as melanoma, head and neck, liver or kidney cancer. The CDR3 runs from the conserved cysteine through the conserved F or W.

>13|TRBV9|TRBJ2-1
CASSVKIADEQFF
>15|TRBV7-2|TRBJ2-3
CASSPHRGSTDTQYF
>16|TRBV13|TRBJ2-7
CASSFGQRGGSYEQYF
>14|TRBV7-6|TRBJ1-4
CASSLRGPNEKLFF
>15|TRBV7-9|TRBJ1-1
CASSPGGQGYTEAFF
>15|TRBV28|TRBJ2-7
CASSPPGTGSYEQYF
>15|TRBV27|TRBJ2-1
CASIEVRGSHNEQFF
>15|TRBV11-2|TRBJ2-5
CASSLDRREGETQYF
>14|TRBV14|TRBJ1-2
CASSQVPRVYGYTF
>17|TRBV19|TRBJ1-2
CASSISIGGTHNYGYTF
>14|TRBV6-1|TRBJ2-4
CASKRGTGLNIQYF
>14|TRBV4-1|TRBJ1-1
CASSQVGSNTEAFF
>17|TRBV9|TRBJ1-2
CASSQGPGTGGGYGYTF
>15|TRBV9|TRBJ2-7
CANSPTTRDFYEQYF
>13|TRBV6-5|TRBJ1-5
CASSRGHNQPQHF
>16|TRBV5-5|TRBJ2-7
CASSLRVGRSSYEQYF
>12|TRBV14|TRBJ1-3
CASSSYGQELYF
>15|TRBV5-6|TRBJ1-5
CASSFTRGSNQPQHF
>14|TRBV7-7|TRBJ2-2
CASSHDSNTGELFF
>15|TRBV11-2|TRBJ2-5
CACRTSGRGKETQYF
>14|TRBV4-1|TRBJ1-2
CASAPPNRDYGYTF
>12|TRBV4-1|TRBJ2-1
CASSQDIDEQFF
>16|TRBV28|TRBJ2-1
CASSPRLAGPNNEQFF
>12|TRBV6-1|TRBJ2-1
CASSPAGLEQFF
>15|TRBV12-5|TRBJ2-7
CASGSVDRGPYEQYF
>10|TRBV28|-
CASSPYEQYF
>13|TRBV6-5|TRBJ2-7
CASSLGPYYEQYF
>15|TRBV5-1|TRBJ2-2
CASSSLPGTGRELFF
>13|TRBV9|TRBJ1-3
CASGVDSGNTIYF
>14|TRBV5-1|TRBJ1-6
CASSFTGGDSPLHF